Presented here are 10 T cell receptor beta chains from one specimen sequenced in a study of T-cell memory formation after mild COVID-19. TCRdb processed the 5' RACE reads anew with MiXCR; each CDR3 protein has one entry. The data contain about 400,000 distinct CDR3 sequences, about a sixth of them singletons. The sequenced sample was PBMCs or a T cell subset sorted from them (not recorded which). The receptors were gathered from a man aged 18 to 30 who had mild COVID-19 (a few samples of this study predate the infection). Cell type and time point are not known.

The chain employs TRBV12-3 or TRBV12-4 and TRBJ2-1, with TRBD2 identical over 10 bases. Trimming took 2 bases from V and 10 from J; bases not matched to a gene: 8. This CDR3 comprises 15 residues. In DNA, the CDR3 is TGTGCCAGCAGTTTAAGCGGGGGGGCCATCGGCGAGCAGTTCTTC. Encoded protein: CASSLSGGAIGEQFF.

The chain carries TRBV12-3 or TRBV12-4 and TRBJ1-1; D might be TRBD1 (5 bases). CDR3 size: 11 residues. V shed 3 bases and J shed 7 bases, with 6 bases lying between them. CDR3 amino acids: CASSFQGEAFF. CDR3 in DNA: TGTGCCAGCAGTTTTCAGGGTGAAGCTTTCTTT.

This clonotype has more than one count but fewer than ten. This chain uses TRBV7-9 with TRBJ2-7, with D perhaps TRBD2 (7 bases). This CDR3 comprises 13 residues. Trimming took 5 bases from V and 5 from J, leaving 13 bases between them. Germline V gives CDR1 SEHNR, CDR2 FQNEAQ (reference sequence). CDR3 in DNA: TGTGCCAGCAGCGGCCCCGGGGGGCACGAGCAGTACTTC. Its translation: CASSGPGGHEQYF.

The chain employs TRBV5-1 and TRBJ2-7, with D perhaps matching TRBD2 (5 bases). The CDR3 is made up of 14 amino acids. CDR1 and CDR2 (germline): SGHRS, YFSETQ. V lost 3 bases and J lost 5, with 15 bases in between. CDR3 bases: TGCGCCAGCAGCTCTGGCCCCGGAGGAGACGAGCAGTACGTC. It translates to CASSSGPGGDEQYV.

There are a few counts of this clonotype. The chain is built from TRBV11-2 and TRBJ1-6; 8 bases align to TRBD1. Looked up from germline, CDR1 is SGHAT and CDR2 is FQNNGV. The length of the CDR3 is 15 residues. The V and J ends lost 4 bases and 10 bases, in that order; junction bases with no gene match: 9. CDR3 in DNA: TGTGCCAGCAGCTCCGGACAGGGTGCTGGCTCACCCCTCCACTTT. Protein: CASSSGQGAGSPLHF.

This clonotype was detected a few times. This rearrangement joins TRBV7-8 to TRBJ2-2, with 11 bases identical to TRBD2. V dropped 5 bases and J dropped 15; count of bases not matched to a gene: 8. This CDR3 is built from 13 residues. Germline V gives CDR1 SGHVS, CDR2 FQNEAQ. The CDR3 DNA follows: TGTGCCAGCAGCCCCGGACTAGCGGGTTCGGTGTTTTTT. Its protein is CASSPGLAGSVFF.

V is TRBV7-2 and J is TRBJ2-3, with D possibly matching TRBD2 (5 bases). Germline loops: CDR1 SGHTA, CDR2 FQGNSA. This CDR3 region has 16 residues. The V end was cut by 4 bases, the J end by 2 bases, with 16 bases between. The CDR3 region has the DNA TGTGCCAGCAGCTCATGGTTCGGGGTTAACACAGATACGCAGTATTTT. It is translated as CASSSWFGVNTDTQYF.

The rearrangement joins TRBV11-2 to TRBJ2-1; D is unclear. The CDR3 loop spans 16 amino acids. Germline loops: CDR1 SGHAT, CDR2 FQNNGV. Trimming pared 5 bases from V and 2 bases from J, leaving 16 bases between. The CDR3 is CASSPSIQTTYNEQFF. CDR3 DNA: TGTGCCAGCAGCCCCTCGATCCAAACCACCTACAATGAGCAGTTCTTC.

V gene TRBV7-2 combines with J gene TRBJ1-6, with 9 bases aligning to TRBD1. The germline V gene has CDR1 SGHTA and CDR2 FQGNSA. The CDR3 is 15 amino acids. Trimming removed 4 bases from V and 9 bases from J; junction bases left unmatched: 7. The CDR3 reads CASSYLQGAISPLHF. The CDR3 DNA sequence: TGTGCCAGCAGCTACTTACAGGGGGCGATTTCACCCCTCCACTTT. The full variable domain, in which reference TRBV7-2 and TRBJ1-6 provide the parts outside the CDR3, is GAGVSQSPSNKVTEKGKDVELRCDPISGHTALYWYRQSLGQGLEFLIYFQGNSAPDKSGLPSDRFSAERTGGSVSTLTIQRTQQEDSAVYLCASSYLQGAISPLHFGNGTRLTVT.

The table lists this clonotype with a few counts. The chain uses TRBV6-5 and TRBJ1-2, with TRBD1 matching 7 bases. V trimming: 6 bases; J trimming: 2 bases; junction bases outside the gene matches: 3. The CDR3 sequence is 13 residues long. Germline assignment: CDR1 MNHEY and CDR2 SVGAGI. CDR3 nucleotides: TGTGCCAGCAGAGAACAGGGGAACTATGGCTACACCTTC. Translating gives CASREQGNYGYTF.